Below, 26 T cell receptor beta chains from the same sample are listed, as sequenced in a study of T cell responses to AZD1222 COVID-19 vaccine. Measured with immunoSEQ multiplex PCR; TCRdb has only the in-frame clones, and not every one. The repertoire has over 120,000 clones, about nine tenths of them found once; the top ten carry 2.5% to 4%. The sequencing here drew on peripheral blood, taken 28 days after the second AZD1222 dose. These receptor sequences come from an adult who received the AZD1222 COVID-19 vaccine.

This chain links TRBV28 with TRBJ1-5; TRBD1 might be the D (5 bases). The germline CDR1 and CDR2 sequences are MDHEN and SYDVKM. Trimming took 3 bases from V and 5 from J, leaving 11 bases between them. The CDR3 is 14 residues long. CDR3 DNA: TGTGCCAGCAGTTTGACAGAGTTTTATCAGCCCCAGCATTTT. It specifies CASSLTEFYQPQHF.

The V gene is TRBV28, the J gene TRBJ1-2, with a tentative D call TRBD1 (5 bases). The CDR3 runs 14 residues. V was cut by 5 bases and J by 4 bases, with 14 bases left in between. Germline CDR1 and CDR2: MDHEN and SYDVKM. CDR3 region: CASSPGLGVYGYTF. DNA of the CDR3: TGTGCCAGCAGTCCGGGACTGGGGGTCTATGGCTACACCTTC.

This chain connects TRBV5-4 to TRBJ2-1; 9 positions match TRBD1. Germline trimming cut 4 bases from V and 7 bases from J; bases unmatched to any gene: 24. The CDR3 contains 20 residues. Germline assignment: CDR1 SGHNT and CDR2 YYREEE (reference sequence). CDR3 bases: TGTGCCAGCAGCCCGACGCTTTTGGCAACAGGGGGCAGGAGGGAGAATGAGCAGTTCTTC. Its protein is CASSPTLLATGGRRENEQFF.

The chain has TRBV3-1 (or the pseudogene TRBV3-2) and TRBJ1-2; TRBD1 matches 8 bases. This CDR3 has 15 amino acids. Germline loops: CDR1 LGHDT, CDR2 YNNKEL (reference sequence). Germline trimming cut 0 bases from V and 8 bases from J; bases unmatched to any gene: 8. CDR3 residues: CASSQDRGQVEGYTF. DNA for the CDR3: TGTGCCAGCAGCCAAGATAGGGGACAGGTCGAAGGCTACACCTTC.

Notes on this clone: A junction end diverges from the germline sequence, so it may reflect a read error. The chain combines TRBV19 with TRBJ2-5; 11 bases agree with TRBD2. CDR1 LNHDA and CDR2 SQIVND come from the germline V gene (reference sequence). The CDR3 spans 17 residues. The CDR3 reads CASSRAGTSGPQETQYF. Written as DNA, the CDR3 is TGTGCCAGCAGTAGGGCGGGGACTAGCGGACCCCAAGAGACCCAGTACTTC.

J is TRBJ1-2 and V is TRBV9; the match to TRBD1 covers 7 bases. V was clipped by 0 bases and J by 8 bases; unmatched bases: 10. This CDR3 has 15 amino acids. Germline values: CDR1 SGDLS, CDR2 YYNGEE. CDR3 loop: CASSVGAGQSSGYTF. CDR3 bases: TGTGCCAGCAGCGTAGGAGCGGGACAGTCCAGCGGCTACACCTTC.

In this sample, this clone turned up once. This chain joins TRBV5-1 and TRBJ2-3; TRBD2 matches 14 bases. This CDR3 comprises 16 residues. The germline V gene has CDR1 SGHRS and CDR2 YFSETQ. The J segment lost 4 bases and the V segment lost 1 base, leaving 2 bases of the junction unmatched. The CDR3 DNA reads as TGCGCCAGCAGCTTGCCGGGACTAGCGGGAGCAGATACGCAGTATTTT. Translating gives CASSLPGLAGADTQYF.

The CDR3 here is CAWRTGSEKLFF. CDR3 DNA sequence: TGTGCCTGGAGGACAGGGAGTGAAAAACTGTTTTTT. The chain recombines TRBV30 with TRBJ1-4, with TRBD1 matching over 7 bases. The CDR3 totals 12 residues. With 3 bases clipped from V and 7 bases from J, the junction kept 2 bases outside the gene matches. The germline CDR1 and CDR2 sequences are GTSNPN and SVGIG (reference sequence).

CDR3 protein: CASSLYGQGITEAFF. CDR3 coding DNA: TGTGCCAGCAGTTTATATGGACAGGGGATCACTGAAGCTTTCTTT. J is TRBJ1-1 and V is TRBV28; 9 bases align to TRBD1. Germline CDR1 MDHEN, CDR2 SYDVKM. This CDR3 comprises 15 residues. The junction had 4 bases not matched to a gene; V was cut back by 1 base and J by 4 bases.

This rearrangement joins TRBV29-1 to TRBJ1-2; D is unclear. The CDR3 is made up of 14 amino acids. The germline V and J ends were trimmed by 2 bases and 0 bases, with 10 bases remaining between them. CDR1 and CDR2 (germline): SQVTM, ANQGSEA. CDR3 protein: CSVEWADSNYGYTF. In nucleotides, the CDR3 is TGCAGCGTTGAATGGGCAGATTCTAACTATGGCTACACCTTC.

This chain joins TRBV19 and TRBJ2-7, with TRBD1 matching 11 bases. With V trimmed by 3 bases and J by 6 bases, 7 bases remained unmatched. The CDR3 spans 15 residues. Germline CDR1 reads LNHDA; CDR2 reads SQIVND (reference sequence). This CDR3 is CASSIGQGAPAEQYF. In nucleotides, the CDR3 is TGTGCCAGTAGTATCGGACAGGGGGCCCCGGCCGAGCAGTACTTC.

The V and J genes are TRBV7-6 and TRBJ1-2, with TRBD1 matching over 9 bases. V shed 5 bases and J 4 bases; nucleotides not matched to a gene: 8. The germline CDR1 and CDR2 sequences are SGHVS and FNYEAQ. The CDR3 extends over 15 amino acids. CDR3 in amino acids: CASSPTGGLGYGYTF. The CDR3, as DNA: TGTGCCAGCAGCCCTACAGGGGGCCTGGGCTATGGCTACACCTTC. The whole variable domain, remainder taken from reference TRBV7-6 and TRBJ1-2, is GAGVSQSPRYKVTKRGQDVALRCDPISGHVSLYWYRQALGQGPEFLTYFNYEAQQDKSGLPNDRFSAERPEGSISTLTIQRTEQRDSAMYRCASSPTGGLGYGYTFGSGTRLTVV.

J is TRBJ1-1 and V is TRBV15; D gene uncertain. The germline V and J ends were trimmed by 0 bases and 4 bases, with 12 bases remaining between them. Looked up from germline, CDR1 is LNHNV and CDR2 is YYDKDF (reference sequence). The CDR3 extends over 15 amino acids. The CDR3 region is CATSRDFGTGTEAFF. CDR3 DNA: TGTGCCACCAGCAGAGATTTCGGAACGGGCACTGAAGCTTTCTTT.

This chain's CDR3 is CASSSGMGNHEQYF. The CDR3 DNA follows: TGTGCCAGCAGCTCAGGAATGGGCAATCACGAGCAGTACTTC. The rearrangement links TRBV7-8 to TRBJ2-7, with D unclear. V lost 4 bases and J lost 5, with 15 bases in between. The germline V gene has CDR1 SGHVS and CDR2 FQNEAQ. The CDR3 runs to 14 residues.

The chain has TRBV30 and TRBJ1-3; D gene unclear. The V gene lost 3 bases and the J gene lost 4 bases, with 10 bases spanning the gap. The length of the CDR3 is 13 residues. The germline V gene has CDR1 GTSNPN and CDR2 SVGIG (reference sequence). This CDR3 is CAWSRTRGNTIYF. The DNA for the CDR3 is TGTGCCTGGAGCCGAACGAGGGGAAACACCATATATTTT.

This clone was counted a few times. Other nucleotide sequences in the sample specify the same CDR3. The CDR3 sequence is CASSPEETQYF. The CDR3 DNA reads as TGTGCCAGCTCACCGGAAGAGACCCAGTACTTC. This chain uses TRBV18 with TRBJ2-5; D not certain. Germline lookup yields CDR1 KGHSH and CDR2 LQKENI. Trimming cost V 3 bases and J 3 bases, with 2 bases left between them. The CDR3 covers 11 residues.

This chain links TRBV2 with TRBJ2-2; 8 bases agree with TRBD1. Germline CDR1 is SNHLY and CDR2 is FYNNEI. The CDR3 spans 15 residues. Trimming removed 1 base from V and 7 bases from J; junction bases left unmatched: 5. The CDR3 DNA is TGTGCCAGCAGTGAAGTGCAGGGGGCAAACGGGGAGCTGTTTTTT. Encoded protein: CASSEVQGANGELFF.

The V and J genes are TRBV11-3 and TRBJ2-3; D unclear. The V gene's germline CDR1 is SGHNT and CDR2 YENEEA. V lost 1 base and J lost 1, with 9 bases in between. This CDR3 region has 15 residues. CDR3 in amino acids: CASSLGQYRTDTQYF. CDR3 nucleotide sequence: TGTGCCAGCAGCTTAGGGCAGTATCGCACAGATACGCAGTATTTT.

This chain joins TRBV6-2 or TRBV6-3 and TRBJ1-3, with unresolved D. CDR3 size: 14 residues. V dropped 2 bases and J dropped 3 bases, with 8 bases sitting between them. From germline, CDR1 is MNHEY and CDR2 SVGEGT. CDR3 coding DNA: TGTGCCAGCAGTTACATCTCCGTTGGAAACACCATATATTTT. It translates to CASSYISVGNTIYF.

The chain uses TRBV6-6 and TRBJ2-1, with 8 bases identical to TRBD1. The CDR3 extends over 13 amino acids. From germline, CDR1 is MNHNY and CDR2 SVGAGI (reference sequence). V gave up 6 bases and J gave up 7 bases; unmatched junction bases: 5. Here the CDR3 reads CASRQGVGNEQFF. DNA for the CDR3: TGTGCCAGCAGACAGGGGGTCGGTAATGAGCAGTTCTTC.

The rearrangement links TRBV2 to TRBJ2-7; no firm D call. The CDR3 loop spans 11 amino acids. V shed 4 bases and J shed 7 bases, with 8 bases lying between them. Germline CDR1 SNHLY, CDR2 FYNNEI. The CDR3 DNA reads TGTGCCAGCAGTGGGGTGAGGGAGCAGTACTTC. This translates into CASSGVREQYF.

The table lists this clone with a few counts. J is TRBJ1-1 and V is TRBV4-1; the D is unclear. V shed 4 bases and J shed 1 base, with 10 bases lying between them. This CDR3 is 14 amino acids long. Germline lookup yields CDR1 MGHRA and CDR2 YSYEKL. CDR3 coding DNA: TGCGCCAGCAGCCGAGGACTCTGGAACACTGAAGCTTTCTTT. This encodes CASSRGLWNTEAFF.

The V and J genes are TRBV5-4 and TRBJ1-2, with a weak D call TRBD1 (5 bases). This CDR3 region has 13 residues. V was cut by 4 bases and J by 6 bases, with 13 bases left in between. Germline V lookup: CDR1 SGHNT, CDR2 YYREEE (reference sequence). CDR3 sequence: CASSTQGRDGYTF. DNA of the CDR3: TGTGCCAGCAGCACCCAGGGAAGGGATGGCTACACCTTC.

The chain is built from TRBV24-1 and TRBJ2-1; a possible D gene is TRBD2 (7 bases). The CDR3 extends over 17 amino acids. From germline, CDR1 is KGHDR and CDR2 SFDVKD. V was pared by 4 bases and J by 0 bases, with 15 bases between. The chain's CDR3 is CATSEPQGRGSYNEQFF. The CDR3 DNA sequence: TGTGCCACCAGTGAACCCCAGGGGAGGGGCTCCTACAATGAGCAGTTCTTC.

The V gene is TRBV24-1, the J gene TRBJ1-1; D is uncertain. This CDR3 has 12 residues. V was clipped by 4 bases and J by 2 bases, with 4 bases between them. Germline V lookup: CDR1 KGHDR, CDR2 SFDVKD. CDR3 sequence (DNA): TGTGCCACCAGTGAGTCCAACACTGAAGCTTTCTTT. Its translation: CATSESNTEAFF.

The V and J genes are TRBV5-8 and TRBJ1-6, with 10 bases matching TRBD1. Trimming at V came to 4 bases and at J to 3 bases, leaving 7 bases not matched to a gene. The CDR3 length is 17 residues. Per the germline V gene, CDR1 is SGHTS and CDR2 is YDEGEE. CDR3 region: CASSRPTGGNYNSPLHF. The CDR3, as DNA: TGTGCCAGCAGCAGACCGACAGGGGGCAACTATAATTCACCCCTCCACTTT.